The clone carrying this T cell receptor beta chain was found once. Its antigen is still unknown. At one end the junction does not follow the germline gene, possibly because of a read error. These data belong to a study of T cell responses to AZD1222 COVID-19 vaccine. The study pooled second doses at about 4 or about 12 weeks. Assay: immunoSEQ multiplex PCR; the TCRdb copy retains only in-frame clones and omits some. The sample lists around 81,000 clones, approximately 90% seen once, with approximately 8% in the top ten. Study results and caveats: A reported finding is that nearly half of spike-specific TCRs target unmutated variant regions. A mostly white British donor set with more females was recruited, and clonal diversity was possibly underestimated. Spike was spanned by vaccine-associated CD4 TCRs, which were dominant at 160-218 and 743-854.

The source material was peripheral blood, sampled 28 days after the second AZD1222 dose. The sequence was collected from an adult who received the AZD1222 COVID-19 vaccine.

CDR3 in amino acids: CASTLVSLGGNTGELFF. Here the CDR3 DNA reads TGTGCCAGCACCTTGGTATCCCTAGGGGGCAACACCGGGGAGCTGTTTTTT. The gene calls are TRBV5-8 and TRBJ2-2; 7 bases line up with TRBD1. Per germline, CDR1 SGHTS and CDR2 YDEGEE. The length of the CDR3 is 17 residues.